Below, 2 T cell receptor beta chains from the same sample are listed, as sequenced in a study of T cell changes during pregnancy in multiple sclerosis. Produced via immunoSEQ multiplex PCR; TCRdb's table is partial and in-frame only. Of roughly 49,000 clones listed, around 90% are singletons. Sequenced here: peripheral blood, sampled in the first trimester of pregnancy. These TCRs come from a female donor in good health, enrolled as a control in a pregnancy study.

The chain is built from TRBV29-1 and TRBJ1-2; 8 nucleotides match TRBD1. The CDR3 sequence is 15 residues long. Germline-derived CDR1 and CDR2 are SQVTM and ANQGSEA. V lost 5 bases, J lost 4 bases, and 12 bases stayed unmatched. The CDR3 DNA reads TGCAGCGTTCGGAAGGGGGCCACAGGGGGCTATGGCTACACCTTC. The encoded protein is CSVRKGATGGYGYTF.

The chain employs TRBV7-2 and TRBJ2-1; 10 positions match TRBD1. Germline assignment: CDR1 SGHTA and CDR2 FQGNSA. The J segment lost 6 bases and the V segment lost 1 base, leaving 3 bases of the junction unmatched. This CDR3 contains 15 residues. CDR3 protein: CASSLEGQGSNEQFF. The CDR3 coding sequence is TGTGCCAGCAGCTTAGAGGGACAGGGGTCCAATGAGCAGTTCTTC.